The 13 T cell receptor beta chains presented below share a single source sample, sequenced in a study of blood T cell repertoires in COVID-19. TCRdb's copy holds only in-frame clones and misses some; the assay was immunoSEQ multiplex PCR. This sample has 200,000 to 300,000 clones, with about 90% found just once. The sequenced material came from peripheral blood. The receptors stem from a person in their late teens or twenties with COVID-19, enrolled during active disease.

This chain connects TRBV4-2 to TRBJ1-6, with 7 nucleotides matching TRBD1. V shed 4 bases and J 0 bases; nucleotides not matched to a gene: 6. CDR3 size: 17 residues. CDR1 and CDR2 from the germline V gene are LGHNA and YNFKEQ. Here the CDR3 DNA reads TGTGCCAGCAGCCCCGAGGACAGGAGCTCCTATAATTCACCCCTCCACTTT. It yields the protein CASSPEDRSSYNSPLHF.

J is TRBJ2-2 and V is TRBV5-1; 8 bases are a match to TRBD2. CDR3 length equals 17 residues. The ends lost 2 bases at V and 0 bases at J; junction bases unmatched: 6. Germline V lookup: CDR1 SGHRS, CDR2 YFSETQ. As DNA, the CDR3 is TGCGCCAGCAGCTTAGGAGGAGCGGGAGCGAACACCGGGGAGCTGTTTTTT. Amino acids: CASSLGGAGANTGELFF.

The chain carries TRBV28 and TRBJ1-6; TRBD1 matches 10 bases. This CDR3 region has 16 residues. With 6 bases clipped from V and 10 bases from J, the junction kept 12 bases outside the gene matches. Germline V gene lookup returns CDR1 MDHEN and CDR2 SYDVKM. CDR3 loop: CASRSGTGAPGSPLHF. The CDR3 DNA sequence: TGTGCCAGCAGGTCCGGGACAGGGGCTCCGGGATCACCCCTCCACTTT.

The V gene is TRBV19, the J gene TRBJ2-2; perhaps TRBD1 as D (5 bases). This CDR3 has 13 residues. Germline V gene lookup returns CDR1 LNHDA and CDR2 SQIVND (reference sequence). Trimming removed 3 bases from V and 7 bases from J, with 9 bases in between. CDR3 DNA sequence: TGTGCCAGTAGTATTGTAGGGGACGGGGAGCTGTTTTTT. This sequence encodes CASSIVGDGELFF.

The chain uses TRBV14 and TRBJ1-1; D not certain. V lost 2 bases and J 0 bases, leaving 10 bases between the germline ends. The CDR3 consists of 15 residues. Looked up from germline, CDR1 is SGHDN and CDR2 is FVKESK. The CDR3 is CASSQRPDLNTEAFF. The CDR3 nucleotides are TGTGCCAGCAGCCAAAGGCCAGACTTGAACACTGAAGCTTTCTTT.

The chain combines TRBV9 with TRBJ1-2; 9 bases are a match to TRBD1. Germline values: CDR1 SGDLS, CDR2 YYNGEE. The CDR3 is 19 amino acids. V lost 0 bases to trimming and J lost 4 bases; unmatched junction nucleotides: 16. The CDR3 bases are TGTGCCAGCAGCGTAGTAGTGGCGGGTACCGGGACAGGGAGCTATGGCTACACCTTC. Its translation is CASSVVVAGTGTGSYGYTF.

This clone was counted between two and nine times. V gene TRBV3-1 (or the pseudogene TRBV3-2) combines with J gene TRBJ2-7; 8 positions match TRBD1. Trimming at V came to 3 bases and at J to 0 bases, leaving 7 bases not matched to a gene. CDR1 and CDR2 from the germline V gene are LGHDT and YNNKEL (reference sequence). The CDR3 has 16 amino acids. CDR3: CASSQTWDRTSYEQYF. The CDR3 region has the DNA TGTGCCAGCAGCCAGACATGGGACAGGACCTCCTACGAGCAGTACTTC.

The chain uses TRBV2 and TRBJ2-1, with 10 positions matching TRBD2. V was clipped by 4 bases and J by 10 bases; unmatched bases: 13. Germline V gene lookup returns CDR1 SNHLY and CDR2 FYNNEI. CDR3 length: 16 residues. For the CDR3, the DNA is TGTGCCAGCAGTGCGATTACTAGCGGGATAAGTGGGGAGCAGTTCTTC. Its protein product is CASSAITSGISGEQFF.

The V call is TRBV11-2, the J call TRBJ1-1; TRBD1 is a possible D gene (6 bases). Looked up from germline, CDR1 is SGHAT and CDR2 is FQNNGV. Trimming took 5 bases from V and 4 from J, leaving 17 bases between them. The CDR3 runs 15 residues. In DNA, the CDR3 is TGTGCCAGCAGCGGCGAGGGGGTCTTGGGCACTGAAGCTTTCTTT. Protein product: CASSGEGVLGTEAFF.

This chain uses TRBV5-4 with TRBJ2-3; TRBD1 aligns across 9 bases. CDR1 is SGHNT and CDR2 is YYREEE in the germline V gene (reference sequence). The CDR3 length is 14 residues. V was clipped by 6 bases and J by 5 bases; unmatched bases: 7. CDR3 protein: CASNLQGAVDTQYF. CDR3 DNA sequence: TGTGCCAGCAACCTACAGGGGGCCGTAGATACGCAGTATTTT.

V gene TRBV12-3 or TRBV12-4 combines with J gene TRBJ2-7; 8 bases fit TRBD1. V lost 4 bases and J lost 3; bases outside the gene matches: 2. CDR3 length equals 13 residues. The CDR3 bases are TGTGCCAGCAGTTGGGGACAGGTCTACGAGCAGTACTTC. It is translated as CASSWGQVYEQYF.

V gene TRBV7-8 combines with J gene TRBJ2-1; perhaps TRBD2 as D (5 bases). V gave up 4 bases and J gave up 5 bases, with 12 bases separating them. Germline CDR1 and CDR2: SGHVS and FQNEAQ. The CDR3 is 14 amino acids. The CDR3 is CASSSVAGDNEQFF. CDR3 nucleotides: TGTGCCAGCAGCTCGGTGGCCGGGGACAATGAGCAGTTCTTC.

The chain has TRBV7-9 and TRBJ2-2; D is perhaps TRBD2 (5 bases). From germline, CDR1 is SEHNR and CDR2 FQNEAQ (reference sequence). The V gene lost 2 bases and the J gene lost 9 bases, with 10 bases spanning the gap. This CDR3 contains 13 residues. Here the CDR3 DNA reads TGTGCCAGCAGCTTATCGGTCGGGAGGGAGCTGTTTTTT. Translation gives CASSLSVGRELFF. Full variable domain (outside the CDR3, taken from reference TRBV7-9 and TRBJ2-2): DTGVSQNPRHKITKRGQNVTFRCDPISEHNRLYWYRQTLGQGPEFLTYFQNEAQLEKSRLLSDRFSAERPKGSFSTLEIQRTEQGDSAMYLCASSLSVGRELFFGEGSRLTVL.